The clone carrying this T cell receptor (beta chain) was seen at least ten times. This specimen belongs to a study of patients and donors after allogeneic stem cell transplantation. MiXCR, run by TCRdb on the RT-PCR reads, gives a single entry per CDR3 protein. The sample consists of over 150,000 distinct CDR3 sequences, 30% of them appearing once. This TCR was sampled from a human donor who was either an allogeneic HSCT recipient or a stem cell or donor lymphocyte infusion donor (not recorded which). It is not recorded whose cells these are; they may come from a transplant donor. The specimen sequenced was blood, either unsorted or a sorted T cell fraction (not recorded which).

CDR3 coding DNA: TGTGCCATCAGAGGTAGGGACGATCAGCCCCAGCATTTT. As protein: CAIRGRDDQPQHF. The V call is TRBV10-3, the J call TRBJ1-5, with D tentatively TRBD1 (5 bases). This CDR3 contains 13 residues. Per germline, CDR1 ENHRY and CDR2 SYGVKD. Between the trimmed V and J ends, which lost 6 bases and 5 bases, there was a span of 11 bases.